This record concerns one T cell receptor beta chain sequence. Its specificity is unknown. The data were taken from a study of Ad26.COV2.S vaccination and SARS-CoV-2 variants. Background on the study: In the study, Ad26.COV2.S was injected intramuscularly once, or twice 56 days apart.

Overall study results and limits: Vaccine recipients had higher spike-specific TCR breadth than placebo recipients. Spike-specific responses of CD8+ and CD4+ T cells were reported to display substantial breadth after vaccination.

Clones were sequenced by immunoSEQ multiplex PCR, and TCRdb holds only the in-frame ones, with some missing. The profile shows roughly 460,000 clones, 80% to 90% of them singletons. Per the germline V gene, CDR1 is SGHAT and CDR2 is FQNNGV. Trimming left V 3 bases short and J 2 bases short, with 11 bases between. The CDR3 covers 15 residues. Treatment: roughly 18 received Ad26.COV2.S at low or high dose, single or two shots; roughly 5 received placebo; per-sample allocation not given. Collection of the samples took place on day 63 after the first injection of vaccine or placebo. The sample here was peripheral blood, taken in a trial of Ad26.COV2.S vaccine versus placebo. The source of this sequence is a person aged 18-60 years who received the Ad26.COV2.S COVID-19 vaccine or a placebo. The chain has TRBV11-2 and TRBJ2-1; D tentatively fits TRBD1 or TRBD2 (5 bases each). CDR3 loop: CASSFGTGAYNEQFF. Written as DNA, the CDR3 is TGTGCCAGCAGCTTCGGGACCGGCGCCTACAATGAGCAGTTCTTC. Full variable domain (remainder filled in from reference TRBV11-2 and TRBJ2-1): EAGVAQSPRYKIIEKRQSVAFWCNPISGHATLYWYQQILGQGPKLLIQFQNNGVVDDSQLPKDRFSAERLKGVDSTLKIQPAKLEDSAVYLCASSFGTGAYNEQFFGPGTRLTVL.